The rows below give T cell receptor beta chains drawn from one sample of a study of blood T cell repertoires in COVID-19. The protocol was immunoSEQ multiplex PCR, while the TCRdb copy is restricted to in-frame clones and leaves out a portion. The table lists around 190,000 clones, 70% to 80% of them singletons, with 9.5% to 15% in the top ten. Material for sequencing was peripheral blood. These receptors all stem from a woman between 45 and 60 years old with acute or convalescent COVID-19. Each CDR3 is given with its conserved first and last residue. The order of the fields is J gene, clone size, D gene, V gene, CDR3 DNA, CDR3 protein. D genes are given only for firm matches. Not every row has a clone size; where given, it reads once, few, many or a size class.

TRBJ2-7,NA,TRBD1,TRBV3-1/TRBV3-2,TGTGCCAGCAGCCCGCCGGGACAGAGCTCCTACGAGCAGTACTTC,CASSPPGQSSYEQYF
TRBJ1-4,NA,NA,TRBV30,TGTGCCTGGAGTCACGCGGCGACAGGAGGAGAAAAACTGTTTTTT,CAWSHAATGGEKLFF
TRBJ2-3,NA,NA,TRBV27,TGTGCCAGCAGTTTACGGCTAGCGTCAGATACGCAGTATTTT,CASSLRLASDTQYF
TRBJ2-2,once,NA,TRBV29-1,TGCAGCGCGGGAGACAGGGTGTACACCGGGGAGCTGTTTTTT,CSAGDRVYTGELFF
TRBJ2-1,once,TRBD2,TRBV19,TGTGCCAGTAGTATAGGGAGTCTAGCGGGAGGGACTGAGCAGTTCTTC,CASSIGSLAGGTEQFF
TRBJ2-3,NA,NA,TRBV19,TGTGCCAGTAGTATCTCTAGCGCCGGGGGTACGCAGTATTTT,CASSISSAGGTQYF
TRBJ2-2,once,TRBD2,TRBV10-2,TGCGCCAGCAGTCCCGCCCTAGCGGGAGAGGGTAACACCGGGGAGCTGTTTTTT,CASSPALAGEGNTGELFF
TRBJ2-5,NA,NA,TRBV5-4,TGTGCCAGCTCCCATCAGGTGTTCCAAGAGACCCAGTACTTC,CASSHQVFQETQYF
TRBJ1-1,NA,TRBD1,TRBV6-5,TGTGCCAGCAGTTTGGACAGGGGGAACACTGAAGCTTTCTTT,CASSLDRGNTEAFF
TRBJ2-7,few,NA,TRBV19,TGTGCCAGTAGTCCTGACAGGCGCTCCTACGAGCAGTACTTC,CASSPDRRSYEQYF
TRBJ2-1,NA,TRBD2,TRBV11-3,TGTGCCAGCAGCTTTGTCCGGACTAGCGTCAATGAGCAGTTCTTC,CASSFVRTSVNEQFF
TRBJ2-1,many,NA,TRBV12-5,TGTGCTAGTGGTCACCAGGGATTGACCTACAATGAGCAGTTCTTC,CASGHQGLTYNEQFF